Listed here are 5 T cell receptor beta chains from one sample, sequenced in a study of shared clonotypes between healthy human individuals. Repertoires were generated with immunoSEQ multiplex PCR, while TCRdb's copy carries only in-frame clones and drops some. The repertoire holds more than 2 million clones, with about 95% as singletons. Naive-designated CD8 cells lacked CD45RO, were positively enriched for CCR7, and omitted terminally differentiated effector memory CD45RA+ cells. The sequencing input was naive CD8+ T cells sorted from blood. These receptor sequences come from a man between 18 and 35 years old in good health.

Comment on this clone: Additional DNA sequences in this sample encode the identical CDR3. CDR3 coding DNA: TGCGCCAGCAGCCAAGGAGGTAGCGGTAGCTCCTACGAGCAGTACTTC. This gives the protein CASSQGGSGSSYEQYF. This chain uses TRBV4-1 with TRBJ2-7, with a possible D match to TRBD2 (6 bases). Germline V lookup: CDR1 MGHRA, CDR2 YSYEKL. CDR3 size: 16 residues. Trimming removed 1 base at V and 0 bases at J, with 13 bases between.

The chain couples TRBV5-6 to TRBJ1-2, with D hard to call. The CDR3 is made up of 16 amino acids. The germline V gene encodes CDR1 SGHDT and CDR2 YYEEEE. V gave up 6 bases and J gave up 4 bases, with 22 bases separating them. This CDR3 reads CASTGPEEGVFYGYTF. The CDR3 DNA sequence: TGTGCCAGCACCGGGCCCGAGGAGGGTGTTTTCTATGGCTACACCTTC. The whole variable domain, remainder taken from reference TRBV5-6 and TRBJ1-2, is DAGVTQSPTHLIKTRGQQVTLRCSPKSGHDTVSWYQQALGQGPQFIFQYYEEEERQRGNFPDRFSGHQFPNYSSELNVNALLLGDSALYLCASTGPEEGVFYGYTFGSGTRLTVV.

This chain links TRBV6-1 with TRBJ1-6; the match to TRBD1 covers 8 bases. Germline CDR1 is MNHNS and CDR2 is SASEGT. V dropped 6 bases and J dropped 10; count of bases not matched to a gene: 8. The CDR3 has 14 amino acids. The CDR3 loop is CASRQGAVVSPLHF. CDR3 DNA: TGTGCCAGCAGGCAGGGGGCTGTAGTCTCACCCCTCCACTTT.

A word on this clone: This CDR3 is also generated by other DNA sequences in the sample. The rearrangement uses TRBV5-4 and TRBJ2-7; maybe TRBD1 (6 bases). Germline CDR1 reads SGHNT; CDR2 reads YYREEE (reference sequence). V lost 3 bases, J lost 4 bases, and 8 bases lay in between. The CDR3 is 12 amino acids. Here the CDR3 DNA reads TGTGCCAGCAGCTCAGGGGTATACGAGCAGTACTTC. Its translation is CASSSGVYEQYF.

The chain recombines TRBV15 with TRBJ2-7; perhaps TRBD2 as D (6 bases). Trimming took off 5 bases at V and 2 bases at J, with 19 bases between the two ends. The CDR3 has 16 amino acids. CDR1 is LNHNV and CDR2 is YYDKDF in the germline V gene (reference sequence). Here the CDR3 DNA reads TGTGCCACCAGCGGCGCCCCGGGACTGGTCACCTACGAGCAGTACTTC. Translated: CATSGAPGLVTYEQYF.